Detailed here is one T cell receptor (beta chain). What it binds is unknown. TCR alpha and beta CDR3 regions were amplified from RNA using iRepertoire nested multiplex PCR. Input was roughly 100-450 ng of tissue mRNA or PBMC total RNA. TCRdb re-derived calls from the multiplex PCR reads in MiXCR, one entry per CDR3 protein. Among some 10,000 distinct CDR3 sequences listed, 56% were seen once. This entry is derived from a study of glioma-infiltrating T cells. Trimming pared 1 base from V and 3 bases from J, leaving 14 bases between. The CDR3 extends over 16 amino acids. The germline CDR1 and CDR2 sequences are MNHEY and SMNVEV (reference sequence). Study conclusions and caveats: Gliomas, especially low-grade, showed above-expected tissue-blood divergence; non-neoplastic patients showed below. Tissue and blood shared very few CDR3 sequences.

The sample consisted of glioma tissue, nonneoplastic brain tissue, or PBMCs (not recorded which). The chain recombines TRBV27 with TRBJ2-3; D is perhaps TRBD2 (6 bases). The clonotype was recovered from a human donor with low-grade glioma or glioblastoma, undergoing nonglioma brain surgery, or in good health (not recorded which). CDR3: CASSLFLPGVTDTQYF. In nucleotides, the CDR3 is TGTGCCAGCAGTTTATTCCTACCGGGAGTGACAGATACGCAGTATTTT.